Listed below are T cell receptor beta chains from one sample, sequenced in a study of cytomegalovirus exposure and HLA in healthy donors. The table came from immunoSEQ multiplex PCR; TCRdb's copy has only in-frame clones and leaves some out. The sample contains roughly 54,000 clones, approximately 70% of which appear only once. Material for sequencing was PBMCs. These receptors were collected from an older woman in good health and CMV-seropositive. CDR3s include the opening cysteine and the closing phenylalanine or tryptophan. Each record gives: J gene, V gene, clone size, D gene, CDR3 protein, CDR3 DNA. A D gene is named only where the DNA matches it firmly. Size values are once, few and many counts, or a class for expanded clones, and some rows have none.

j_gene: TRBJ2-5; v_gene: TRBV2; abundance: NA; d_gene: NA; CDR3aa: CATNEAGRETQYF; CDR3nt: TGTGCCACCAACGAGGCGGGACGGGAGACCCAGTACTTC
j_gene: TRBJ2-1; v_gene: TRBV6-1; abundance: NA; d_gene: TRBD2; CDR3aa: CASSENWGLAGGDEEQFF; CDR3nt: TGTGCCAGCAGTGAAAATTGGGGCCTAGCGGGGGGGGACGAGGAGCAGTTCTTC
j_gene: TRBJ1-4; v_gene: TRBV11-2; abundance: NA; d_gene: NA; CDR3aa: CASSPEGGFGLFF; CDR3nt: TGTGCCAGCAGCCCGGAGGGAGGATTCGGACTGTTTTTT
j_gene: TRBJ1-5; v_gene: TRBV7-3; abundance: NA; d_gene: NA; CDR3aa: CASSPSILYSNQPQHF; CDR3nt: TGTGCCAGCAGCCCCTCCATCCTCTATAGCAATCAGCCCCAGCATTTT
j_gene: TRBJ2-3; v_gene: TRBV5-5; abundance: NA; d_gene: NA; CDR3aa: CASSLQGTLTDTQYF; CDR3nt: TGTGCCAGCAGCTTGCAGGGGACGCTCACAGATACGCAGTATTTT
j_gene: TRBJ1-2; v_gene: TRBV7-2; abundance: once; d_gene: NA; CDR3aa: CASSHPGGAFGYGYTF; CDR3nt: TGTGCCAGCAGCCATCCTGGCGGGGCGTTTGGCTATGGCTACACCTTC
j_gene: TRBJ1-1; v_gene: TRBV6-1; abundance: once; d_gene: NA; CDR3aa: CASSEQGMFTEAFF; CDR3nt: TGTGCCAGCAGTGAACAGGGGATGTTCACTGAAGCTTTCTTT
j_gene: TRBJ1-4; v_gene: TRBV29-1; abundance: NA; d_gene: TRBD1; CDR3aa: CSVAAVPGQAYF; CDR3nt: TGCAGCGTTGCTGCGGTACCGGGACAGGCGTATTTT
j_gene: TRBJ2-3; v_gene: TRBV19; abundance: once; d_gene: TRBD1; CDR3aa: CASGRTGGSTDTQYF; CDR3nt: TGTGCCAGTGGAAGGACAGGGGGCAGCACAGATACGCAGTATTTT
j_gene: TRBJ2-5; v_gene: TRBV2; abundance: NA; d_gene: NA; CDR3aa: CASKFFQQETQYF; CDR3nt: TGTGCCAGCAAGTTCTTTCAGCAAGAGACCCAGTACTTC
j_gene: TRBJ2-3; v_gene: TRBV7-3; abundance: NA; d_gene: TRBD2; CDR3aa: CASSLNSLAGYTDTQYF; CDR3nt: TGTGCCAGCAGCTTAAACTCTCTAGCGGGATACACAGATACGCAGTATTTT
j_gene: TRBJ1-4; v_gene: TRBV19; abundance: NA; d_gene: NA; CDR3aa: CASSIAGLKTKNF; CDR3nt: TGTGCCAGTAGTATTGCGGGGCTTAAGACCAAGAATTTT
j_gene: TRBJ1-2; v_gene: TRBV28; abundance: NA; d_gene: TRBD1; CDR3aa: CASLDRGRGGYTF; CDR3nt: TGTGCCAGCTTGGACAGGGGGCGAGGGGGCTACACCTTC
j_gene: TRBJ2-1; v_gene: TRBV19; abundance: NA; d_gene: NA; CDR3aa: CASSTGLLNEQFF; CDR3nt: TGTGCCAGTAGTACGGGACTTCTCAATGAGCAGTTCTTC
j_gene: TRBJ2-1; v_gene: TRBV13; abundance: NA; d_gene: NA; CDR3aa: CASSPRLMSGGPYNEQFF; CDR3nt: TGTGCCAGCAGCCCCCGCCTGATGTCCGGCGGGCCTTACAATGAGCAGTTCTTC
j_gene: TRBJ2-7; v_gene: TRBV10-1; abundance: NA; d_gene: TRBD1; CDR3aa: CASSPMDRVYEQYF; CDR3nt: TGCGCCAGCAGTCCTATGGACAGGGTATACGAGCAGTACTTC
j_gene: TRBJ2-7; v_gene: TRBV5-1; abundance: NA; d_gene: TRBD1; CDR3aa: CASSLSLTGGEQYF; CDR3nt: TGCGCCAGCAGCTTGAGTCTCACAGGGGGCGAGCAGTACTTC
j_gene: TRBJ1-1; v_gene: TRBV28; abundance: NA; d_gene: NA; CDR3aa: CASSSGQFTEAFF; CDR3nt: TGTGCCAGCAGTTCCGGACAGTTCACTGAAGCTTTCTTT
j_gene: TRBJ2-7; v_gene: TRBV7-9; abundance: once; d_gene: TRBD1; CDR3aa: CASSSGTGSYEQYF; CDR3nt: TGTGCCAGCAGCTCCGGGACAGGGTCATACGAGCAGTACTTC
j_gene: TRBJ1-2; v_gene: TRBV6-4; abundance: few; d_gene: TRBD1; CDR3aa: CASSEDRGSARTF; CDR3nt: TGTGCCAGCAGCGAGGACAGGGGTAGCGCCAGGACCTTC